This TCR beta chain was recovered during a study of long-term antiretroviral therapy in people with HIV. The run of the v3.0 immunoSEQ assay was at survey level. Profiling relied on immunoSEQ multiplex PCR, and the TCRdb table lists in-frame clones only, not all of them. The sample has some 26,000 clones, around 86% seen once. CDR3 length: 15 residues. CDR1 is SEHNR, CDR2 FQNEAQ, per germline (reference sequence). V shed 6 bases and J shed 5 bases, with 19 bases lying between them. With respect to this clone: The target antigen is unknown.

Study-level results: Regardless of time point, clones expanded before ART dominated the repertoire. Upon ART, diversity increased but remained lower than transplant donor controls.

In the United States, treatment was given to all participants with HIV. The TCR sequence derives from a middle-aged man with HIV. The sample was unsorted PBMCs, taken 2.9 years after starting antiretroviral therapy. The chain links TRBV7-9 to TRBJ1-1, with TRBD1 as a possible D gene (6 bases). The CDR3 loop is CASSYPPQGRTEAFF. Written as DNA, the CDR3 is TGTGCCAGCAGTTATCCCCCCCAGGGGCGGACTGAAGCTTTCTTT.